The following is a T cell receptor beta chain sequence with its context. The method was immunoSEQ multiplex PCR; TCRdb's version includes in-frame clones alone and lacks a portion of them. The sample consists of some 45,000 clones, more than 70% of them appearing once. The entry originates in a study of blood T cell repertoires in COVID-19. With V trimmed by 2 bases and J by 1 base, 9 bases remained unmatched. Germline values: CDR1 SEHNR, CDR2 FQNEAQ (reference sequence). The CDR3 is made up of 18 amino acids. Material: peripheral blood. V and J are TRBV7-9 and TRBJ1-5, with 9 bases matching TRBD1. The receptor's source is a human donor in a cohort sampled during active COVID-19. The CDR3 sequence is CASSLSTGGFMSNQPQHF. In DNA form, the CDR3 reads TGTGCCAGCAGCTTAAGTACAGGGGGCTTCATGAGCAATCAGCCCCAGCATTTT.